Listed below are T cell receptor beta chains from one sample, sequenced in a study of cytomegalovirus exposure and HLA in healthy donors. The method was immunoSEQ multiplex PCR; TCRdb's version includes in-frame clones alone and lacks a portion of them. Found here are some 170,000 clones, 82% of them singletons; the top ten hold approximately 1.6%. The sequenced material came from PBMCs. Receptors were obtained from a girl under 18 in good health and CMV-seropositive. Each CDR3 is given with its conserved first and last residue. A D gene is named only where the DNA matches it firmly. Only part of the rows carry a size: once, few, many, or a class if the clone is expanded.

CATSRDLYEANEKLFF	TGTGCCACCAGCAGAGATCTCTACGAGGCTAATGAAAAACTGTTTTTT	.	TRBV15	.	TRBJ1-4
CASSPVSRRGDYTQYF	TGTGCCAGCAGCCCCGTCTCTCGGCGGGGGGATTATACGCAGTATTTT	few	TRBV11-2	TRBD2	TRBJ2-3
CASSPGRGVFTEAFF	TGTGCCAGCTCACCCGGACGGGGGGTTTTCACTGAAGCTTTCTTT	.	TRBV18	.	TRBJ1-1
CASSPPATGTYEQYF	TGTGCCAGCTCACCACCGGCGACAGGGACCTACGAGCAGTACTTC	.	TRBV18	TRBD1	TRBJ2-7
CASRDDRDRNEAFF	TGTGCCAGCAGGGATGACCGGGACAGAAACGAAGCTTTCTTT	.	TRBV6-4	TRBD1	TRBJ1-1
CASSLEGGGAWTGELFF	TGCGCCAGCAGCTTGGAAGGTGGGGGGGCTTGGACCGGGGAGCTGTTTTTT	.	TRBV5-1	.	TRBJ2-2
CASSPGGGRTYEQYF	TGTGCCAGCAGCCCTGGGGGGGGGCGCACCTACGAGCAGTACTTC	few	TRBV5-4	.	TRBJ2-7
CASSLEQSSGNTIYF	TGTGCCAGCAGCTTGGAACAGTCCTCTGGAAACACCATATATTTT	.	TRBV7-9	.	TRBJ1-3
CASSFHRDRSNTEAFF	TGTGCCAGCAGTTTCCACCGGGACAGGAGTAACACTGAAGCTTTCTTT	.	TRBV28	TRBD1	TRBJ1-1
CASSLDPAGLTQYF	TGTGCCAGCAGCTTAGATCCAGCGGGGCTGACCCAGTACTTC	.	TRBV11-2	TRBD2	TRBJ2-5
CASSLAHGGVNNIQYF	TGTGCCAGCAGCTTAGCCCACGGGGGAGTAAATAACATTCAGTACTTC	few	TRBV13	.	TRBJ2-4
CASSLALASGWETQYF	TGTGCCAGCAGCTTAGCGCTGGCTAGCGGTTGGGAGACCCAGTACTTC	.	TRBV7-2	TRBD2	TRBJ2-5
CSVEEQGATGNTIYF	TGCAGCGTTGAAGAGCAGGGGGCGACAGGAAACACCATATATTTT	.	TRBV29-1	TRBD1	TRBJ1-3
CASSFSTGFHNEKLFF	TGTGCCAGCAGCTTTTCCACAGGGTTTCATAATGAAAAACTGTTTTTT	few	TRBV7-9	.	TRBJ1-4
CASSDSSSGSFLDEQFF	TGTGCCAGCAGTGATAGCTCTAGCGGGAGTTTTTTAGATGAGCAGTTCTTC	.	TRBV6-1	TRBD2	TRBJ2-1
CASSYSKDYEAFF	TGTGCCAGCAGTTACTCCAAAGACTATGAAGCTTTCTTT	.	TRBV6-6	.	TRBJ1-1
CASSQGQSYEQYF	TGTGCCAGCAGCCAGGGACAGTCCTACGAGCAGTACTTC	.	TRBV5-8	TRBD1	TRBJ2-7
CASSLSAGEGYEQYF	TGCGCCAGCAGCTTGTCGGCGGGAGAAGGCTACGAGCAGTACTTC	.	TRBV5-1	TRBD2	TRBJ2-7
CASSLREVSRLEQYF	TGTGCCAGCAGCTTGCGGGAGGTCTCCCGCCTCGAGCAGTACTTC	.	TRBV5-4	TRBD2	TRBJ2-7
CASSSPGQGDGYTF	TGTGCCAGCAGTTCCCCGGGACAGGGGGATGGCTACACCTTC	.	TRBV6-6	TRBD1	TRBJ1-2
CASSSVPSAASSYNEQFF	TGCGCCAGCAGCTCGGTCCCGTCAGCGGCCAGCTCCTACAATGAGCAGTTCTTC	.	TRBV5-1	.	TRBJ2-1
CSAISEETQYF	TGCAGTGCTATTAGCGAAGAGACCCAGTACTTC	.	TRBV20-1	.	TRBJ2-5
CATHQPGTDYEQYF	TGTGCCACCCACCAGCCGGGGACAGACTACGAGCAGTACTTC	.	TRBV6-6	TRBD1	TRBJ2-7
CASREWAVNQPQHF	TGTGCCAGTAGAGAGTGGGCAGTAAATCAGCCCCAGCATTTT	.	TRBV19	.	TRBJ1-5
CASSFGAGVGADTQYF	TGTGCCAGCAGCTTCGGTGCGGGCGTCGGAGCAGATACGCAGTATTTT	.	TRBV5-6	.	TRBJ2-3
CASSLSPGQAYSYEQYF	TGTGCCAGCAGTTTATCGCCTGGACAGGCCTACTCCTACGAGCAGTACTTC	.	TRBV27	TRBD1	TRBJ2-7
CASSLQDLVGTQYF	TGTGCCAGCAGTTTACAGGACTTAGTCGGTACGCAGTATTTT	.	TRBV28	.	TRBJ2-3
CASSQDRAGGKNEQFF	TGTGCCAGCAGCCAAGATAGGGCGGGAGGAAAGAATGAGCAGTTCTTC	.	TRBV4-2	TRBD2	TRBJ2-1
CASRPDDGTGGTYEQYF	TGTGCCAGTAGACCTGATGATGGGACAGGGGGTACCTACGAGCAGTACTTC	.	TRBV19	TRBD1	TRBJ2-7
CASSLGNYEQYF	TGTGCCAGCAGCTTAGGTAACTACGAGCAGTACTTC	.	TRBV11-2	.	TRBJ2-7
CASSPSYDIQTQYF	TGTGCCAGCAGCCCGTCCTACGACATCCAGACCCAGTACTTC	.	TRBV6-5	.	TRBJ2-5
CASSPYPGRETQYF	TGTGCCAGCAGCCCTTACCCCGGGAGAGAGACCCAGTACTTC	.	TRBV7-2	.	TRBJ2-5
CASSDPGNPGKLFF	TGTGCCAGCAGTGATCCAGGGAATCCCGGAAAACTGTTTTTT	.	TRBV25-1	.	TRBJ1-4
CASFGQGAVGYTF	TGTGCCAGCTTTGGACAGGGGGCGGTTGGCTACACCTTC	.	TRBV10-3	TRBD1	TRBJ1-2
CASSGNFGGTGELFF	TGCGCCAGCAGTGGAAACTTCGGCGGGACCGGGGAGCTGTTTTTT	few	TRBV10-1	.	TRBJ2-2
CASSETGTPYNEQFF	TGTGCCAGCAGTGAAACGGGGACACCGTACAATGAGCAGTTCTTC	.	TRBV6-1	.	TRBJ2-1
CASSLDGLAVYEQYF	TGTGCCAGCAGCTTAGATGGCCTAGCGGTTTACGAGCAGTACTTC	.	TRBV11-2	TRBD2	TRBJ2-7
CASASGGGYNEQFF	TGTGCCAGCGCTTCCGGGGGGGGCTACAATGAGCAGTTCTTC	.	TRBV28	TRBD2	TRBJ2-1
CASSDALAGVYNEQFF	TGCGCCAGCAGTGATGCGCTAGCGGGAGTTTACAATGAGCAGTTCTTC	.	TRBV10-1	TRBD2	TRBJ2-1
CASSAGAGGGDNEQFF	TGTGCCAGCAGCGCCGGAGCGGGAGGGGGAGACAATGAGCAGTTCTTC	.	TRBV9	TRBD2	TRBJ2-1
CASSRLGQGNRRNQPQHF	TGTGCCAGCAGTCGTCTCGGACAGGGGAACCGTCGGAATCAGCCCCAGCATTTT	.	TRBV27	TRBD1	TRBJ1-5
CASSLVVGGNSPLHF	TGTGCCAGCAGCTTGGTAGTCGGCGGAAATTCACCCCTCCACTTT	.	TRBV5-4	.	TRBJ1-6
CASSETADLYNEQFF	TGTGCCAGCAGTGAAACAGCGGATCTTTACAATGAGCAGTTCTTC	.	TRBV6-1	.	TRBJ2-1
CASMVLSSYEQYF	TGTGCCAGCATGGTGTTGAGCTCCTACGAGCAGTACTTC	few	TRBV6-1	.	TRBJ2-7
CASSLQWSSYEQYF	TGTGCCAGCAGCCTCCAATGGAGCTCCTACGAGCAGTACTTC	.	TRBV14	.	TRBJ2-7
CASSLNGEVQDGYTF	TGTGCCAGCAGCTTAAATGGGGAGGTACAGGATGGCTACACCTTC	.	TRBV7-3	.	TRBJ1-2
CASSFNRVNEQFF	TGTGCCAGCAGTTTTAACAGGGTGAACGAGCAGTTCTTC	.	TRBV28	.	TRBJ2-1
CASSFRRTEAFF	TGTGCCAGCAGCTTCAGGCGAACTGAAGCTTTCTTT	medium-sized	TRBV5-4	.	TRBJ1-1
CASSQDGTSRYYEQYF	TGCGCCAGCAGCCAAGACGGGACTAGCAGATACTACGAGCAGTACTTC	.	TRBV4-1	TRBD2	TRBJ2-7
CAISDGGELNTEAFF	TGTGCCATCAGTGATGGCGGGGAACTGAACACTGAAGCTTTCTTT	.	TRBV10-3	.	TRBJ1-1
CASGDLRDRHPPEAFF	TGTGCCAGCGGTGATCTCCGGGACAGGCATCCCCCTGAAGCTTTCTTT	.	TRBV6-1	TRBD1	TRBJ1-1
CASSSMGRDQPQHF	TGTGCCAGCTCATCTATGGGCAGAGATCAGCCCCAGCATTTT	.	TRBV18	.	TRBJ1-5